This T cell receptor beta chain was identified during a study of CD8+ T cells in alopecia areata. In the study overall: The study gave treated patients oral tofacitinib at 5 to 10 mg twice daily.

This clone has more than one count but fewer than ten. Germline CDR1 reads SGHVS; CDR2 reads FQNEAQ. V was pared by 2 bases and J by 6 bases, with 6 bases of the junction left unmatched. This CDR3 spans 15 amino acids. Following extraction, RNA underwent reverse transcription to cDNA, which served as the sequencing template. Some clones are missing from TCRdb's copy, which holds only in-frame ones; the method was immunoSEQ multiplex PCR. The sample has fewer than 250,000 clones, more than 30% seen once. Treatment reported: oral pan-JAK inhibitor, 5-10 mg twice daily. Sorted populations comprised CD4+ and CD8+ T cells obtained from PBMCs.

The gene calls are TRBV7-8 and TRBJ2-3; 9 nucleotides align to TRBD2. The sequenced sample was CD4+ T cells sorted from blood, obtained around week 30, from a patient treated with tofacitinib. The TCR sequence derives from a human donor with alopecia areata. The CDR3 is CASSLRREGGDTQYF. CDR3 bases: TGTGCCAGCAGCTTAAGGCGGGAGGGCGGGGATACGCAGTATTTT.